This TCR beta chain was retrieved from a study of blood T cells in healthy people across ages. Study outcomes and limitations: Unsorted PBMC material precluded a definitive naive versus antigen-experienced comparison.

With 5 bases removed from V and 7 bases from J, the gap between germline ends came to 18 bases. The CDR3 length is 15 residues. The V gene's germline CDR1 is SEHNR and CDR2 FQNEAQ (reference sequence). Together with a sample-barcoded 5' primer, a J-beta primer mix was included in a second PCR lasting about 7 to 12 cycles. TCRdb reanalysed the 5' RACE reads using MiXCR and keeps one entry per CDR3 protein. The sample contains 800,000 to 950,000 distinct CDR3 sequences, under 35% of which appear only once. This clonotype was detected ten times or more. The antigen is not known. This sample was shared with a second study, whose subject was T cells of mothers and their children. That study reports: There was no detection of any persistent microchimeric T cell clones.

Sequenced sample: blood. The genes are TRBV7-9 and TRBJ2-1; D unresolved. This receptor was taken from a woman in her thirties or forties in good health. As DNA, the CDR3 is TGTGCCAGCAGCCCCCCCCGGCGGTACGGGAATGAGCAGTTCTTC. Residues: CASSPPRRYGNEQFF.